This TCR beta chain was profiled in a study of read filtering for tumor transcriptome and immune sequencing. Study-level information: IR-seq gave about 3.5 to 11 million TCR reads per sample; RNA-seq gave about 80 to 1,300.

Molecular barcoded adaptors covering alpha/delta and beta/gamma chains were used on approximately 400 ng RNA. TCRdb reprocessed the reads with MiXCR, giving one entry per CDR3 protein. Among 100,000 to 150,000 distinct CDR3 sequences listed, approximately 13% were seen once. Bone marrow was sampled from every patient at the time of active disease. The sample holds many counts of this clonotype. Germline CDR1 SGHTA, CDR2 FQGNSA. Deletions cut 5 bases from V and 4 bases from J, with 11 bases between. CDR3 length: 13 amino acids. The chain uses TRBV7-2 and TRBJ1-1, with D maybe TRBD1 (5 bases). This clonotype was sampled from a donor at least 40 years old with multiple myeloma. Sequences were obtained from a population of CD138-negative cells sorted from bone marrow. The CDR3 DNA reads TGTGCCAGCAGCACGGGGGACTCCACTGAAGCTTTCTTT. Translated, it gives CASSTGDSTEAFF.